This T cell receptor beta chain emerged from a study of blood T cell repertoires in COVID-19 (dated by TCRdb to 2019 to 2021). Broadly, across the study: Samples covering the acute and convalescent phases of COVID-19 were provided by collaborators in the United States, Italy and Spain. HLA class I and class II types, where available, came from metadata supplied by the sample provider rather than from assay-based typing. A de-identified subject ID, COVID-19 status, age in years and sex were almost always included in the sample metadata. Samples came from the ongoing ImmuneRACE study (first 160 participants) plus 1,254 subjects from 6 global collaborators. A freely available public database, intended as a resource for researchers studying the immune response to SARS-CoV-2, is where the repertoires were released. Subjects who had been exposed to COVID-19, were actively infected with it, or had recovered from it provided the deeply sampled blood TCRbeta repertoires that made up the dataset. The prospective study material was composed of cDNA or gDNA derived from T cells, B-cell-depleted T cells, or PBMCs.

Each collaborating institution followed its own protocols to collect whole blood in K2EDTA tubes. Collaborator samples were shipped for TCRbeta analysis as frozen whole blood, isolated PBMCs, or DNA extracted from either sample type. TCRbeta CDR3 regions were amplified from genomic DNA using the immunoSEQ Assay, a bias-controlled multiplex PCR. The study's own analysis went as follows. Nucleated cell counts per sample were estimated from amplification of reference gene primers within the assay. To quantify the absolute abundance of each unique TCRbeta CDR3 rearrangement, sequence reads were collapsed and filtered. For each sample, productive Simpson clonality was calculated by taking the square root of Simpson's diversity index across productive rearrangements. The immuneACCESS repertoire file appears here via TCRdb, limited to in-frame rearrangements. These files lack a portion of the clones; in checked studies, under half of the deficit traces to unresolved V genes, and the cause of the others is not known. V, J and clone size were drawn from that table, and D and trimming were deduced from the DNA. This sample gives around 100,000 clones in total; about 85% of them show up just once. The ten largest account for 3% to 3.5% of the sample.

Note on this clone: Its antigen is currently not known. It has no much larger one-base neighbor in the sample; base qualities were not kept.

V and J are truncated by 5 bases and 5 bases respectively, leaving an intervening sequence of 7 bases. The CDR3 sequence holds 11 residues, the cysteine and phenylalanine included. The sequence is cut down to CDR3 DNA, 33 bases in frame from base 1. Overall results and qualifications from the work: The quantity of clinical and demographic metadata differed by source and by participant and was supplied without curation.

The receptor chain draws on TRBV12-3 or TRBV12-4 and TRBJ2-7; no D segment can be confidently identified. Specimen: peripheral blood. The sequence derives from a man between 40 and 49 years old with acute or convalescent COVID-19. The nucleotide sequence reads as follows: TGTGCCAGCAGTGATAGAAACGAGCAGTACTTC. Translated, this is CASSDRNEQYF.